Listed below are T cell receptor beta chains from one sample, sequenced in a study of blood T cells in healthy people across ages. TCRdb fed the 5' RACE reads into MiXCR, producing one record per CDR3 protein. The sample includes roughly 790,000 distinct CDR3 sequences, about 42% seen only once; the top ten take 20% to 25%. The sequenced sample was blood. Receptors originate from a woman between 55 and 75 years old in good health. Both conserved end residues are part of each CDR3. Fields, in order: V gene, D gene, J gene, clone size, CDR3 protein, CDR3 DNA. The D gene is left open where the match is weak. Only part of the rows carry a size: once, few, many, or a class if the clone is expanded.

v_gene: TRBV2; d_gene: TRBD1; j_gene: TRBJ2-7; abundance: .; CDR3aa: CASSDAGTGLEQYF; CDR3nt: TGTGCCAGCAGTGACGCCGGGACAGGGCTCGAGCAGTACTTC
v_gene: TRBV7-3; d_gene: .; j_gene: TRBJ2-3; abundance: once; CDR3aa: CASNNRGLGDTQYF; CDR3nt: TGTGCCAGCAATAACCGGGGCCTCGGGGATACGCAGTATTTT
v_gene: TRBV19; d_gene: TRBD1; j_gene: TRBJ1-2; abundance: few; CDR3aa: CASKQGANGYTF; CDR3nt: TGTGCCAGTAAACAGGGGGCGAATGGCTACACCTTC
v_gene: TRBV7-2; d_gene: TRBD2; j_gene: TRBJ2-4; abundance: .; CDR3aa: CASSSPGGGNIQYF; CDR3nt: TGTGCCAGCAGCTCGCCCGGCGGGGGGAACATTCAGTACTTC
v_gene: TRBV5-6; d_gene: TRBD2; j_gene: TRBJ2-1; abundance: .; CDR3aa: CAGSPGLAGGIMNEQFF; CDR3nt: TGTGCCGGCAGCCCCGGACTAGCGGGGGGTATTATGAATGAGCAGTTCTTC
v_gene: TRBV7-2; d_gene: .; j_gene: TRBJ2-1; abundance: .; CDR3aa: CASSWQGMDNEQFF; CDR3nt: TGTGCCAGCAGCTGGCAGGGGATGGACAATGAGCAGTTCTTC
v_gene: TRBV12-3/TRBV12-4; d_gene: TRBD2; j_gene: TRBJ2-7; abundance: .; CDR3aa: CASSESGGGLYEQYF; CDR3nt: TGTGCCAGCAGTGAAAGCGGGGGGGGGCTCTACGAGCAGTACTTC
v_gene: TRBV12-3/TRBV12-4; d_gene: TRBD2; j_gene: TRBJ2-4; abundance: .; CDR3aa: CASRSSKRGGEVNIQYF; CDR3nt: TGTGCCAGCAGATCTAGCAAGCGGGGGGGAGAGGTGAACATTCAGTACTTC
v_gene: TRBV29-1; d_gene: TRBD2; j_gene: TRBJ2-3; abundance: few; CDR3aa: CSVEAAGLAGGRDTQYF; CDR3nt: TGCAGCGTTGAAGCTGCTGGACTAGCGGGAGGGCGGGATACGCAGTATTTT
v_gene: TRBV9; d_gene: TRBD2; j_gene: TRBJ2-1; abundance: many; CDR3aa: CASSSVGGIWNEQFF; CDR3nt: TGTGCCAGCAGTTCAGTGGGGGGGATTTGGAATGAGCAGTTCTTC
v_gene: TRBV28; d_gene: .; j_gene: TRBJ1-2; abundance: few; CDR3aa: CASSLDPARLGYTF; CDR3nt: TGTGCCAGCAGTTTGGACCCAGCCCGCTTAGGCTACACCTTC
v_gene: TRBV20-1; d_gene: .; j_gene: TRBJ2-7; abundance: .; CDR3aa: CSARDGGRMHEQYF; CDR3nt: TGCAGTGCTAGAGATGGGGGACGCATGCACGAGCAGTACTTC
v_gene: TRBV6-2/TRBV6-3; d_gene: TRBD1; j_gene: TRBJ2-3; abundance: .; CDR3aa: CASSPRDSTTDTQYF; CDR3nt: TGTGCCAGCAGCCCAAGGGACAGCACCACAGATACGCAGTATTTT
v_gene: TRBV5-4; d_gene: .; j_gene: TRBJ2-5; abundance: .; CDR3aa: CASSPSGEKETQYF; CDR3nt: TGTGCCAGCAGCCCCTCGGGAGAAAAAGAGACCCAGTACTTC
v_gene: TRBV7-8; d_gene: .; j_gene: TRBJ1-5; abundance: .; CDR3aa: CASSVPGFQPQHF; CDR3nt: TGTGCCAGCAGCGTACCGGGGTTTCAGCCCCAGCATTTT
v_gene: TRBV2; d_gene: TRBD1; j_gene: TRBJ1-1; abundance: .; CDR3aa: CASRFTGDDTEAFF; CDR3nt: TGTGCCAGCAGGTTCACAGGGGACGACACTGAAGCTTTCTTT
v_gene: TRBV21-1; d_gene: .; j_gene: TRBJ2-7; abundance: .; CDR3aa: CASSKERDNYEQYF; CDR3nt: TGTGCCAGCAGCAAAGAGCGGGACAACTACGAGCAGTACTTC
v_gene: TRBV2; d_gene: TRBD1; j_gene: TRBJ1-1; abundance: .; CDR3aa: CASSTGGGLIEAFF; CDR3nt: TGTGCCAGCAGTACAGGGGGCGGGTTAATTGAAGCTTTCTTT
v_gene: TRBV5-5; d_gene: TRBD1; j_gene: TRBJ2-7; abundance: .; CDR3aa: CASKMTGASYEQYF; CDR3nt: TGTGCCAGCAAAATGACAGGGGCCTCCTACGAGCAGTACTTC
v_gene: TRBV6-6; d_gene: .; j_gene: TRBJ1-1; abundance: many; CDR3aa: CASSPREWGDTEAFF; CDR3nt: TGTGCCAGCAGTCCCCGAGAGTGGGGGGACACTGAAGCTTTCTTT
v_gene: TRBV5-1; d_gene: TRBD2; j_gene: TRBJ2-7; abundance: few; CDR3aa: CASSPWGGSYEQYF; CDR3nt: TGCGCCAGCAGTCCTTGGGGGGGATCCTACGAGCAGTACTTC
v_gene: TRBV30; d_gene: .; j_gene: TRBJ2-1; abundance: .; CDR3aa: CAWSESGYPWNEQFF; CDR3nt: TGTGCCTGGAGTGAGTCAGGCTACCCCTGGAATGAGCAGTTCTTC
v_gene: TRBV6-2/TRBV6-3; d_gene: TRBD1; j_gene: TRBJ2-1; abundance: .; CDR3aa: CASRPLPGQEVQEQFF; CDR3nt: TGTGCCAGCAGACCTCTTCCGGGACAGGAGGTACAAGAGCAGTTCTTC
v_gene: TRBV29-1; d_gene: .; j_gene: TRBJ1-1; abundance: .; CDR3aa: CSVEVYPLMDTEAFF; CDR3nt: TGCAGCGTTGAAGTTTATCCACTTATGGACACTGAAGCTTTCTTT
v_gene: TRBV20-1; d_gene: TRBD2; j_gene: TRBJ2-1; abundance: few; CDR3aa: CSARRRGDYNEQFF; CDR3nt: TGCAGTGCTAGACGGCGGGGGGACTACAATGAGCAGTTCTTC
v_gene: TRBV7-2; d_gene: .; j_gene: TRBJ2-5; abundance: few; CDR3aa: CASSLFRRAQETQYF; CDR3nt: TGTGCCAGCAGCTTATTTAGGAGGGCCCAAGAGACCCAGTACTTC
v_gene: TRBV9; d_gene: .; j_gene: TRBJ2-5; abundance: many; CDR3aa: CASSVGDYAETQYF; CDR3nt: TGTGCCAGCAGCGTAGGCGACTACGCGGAGACCCAGTACTTC
v_gene: TRBV6-5; d_gene: TRBD1; j_gene: TRBJ2-7; abundance: few; CDR3aa: CASTDRAYEQYF; CDR3nt: TGTGCCAGCACGGACAGGGCCTACGAGCAGTACTTC
v_gene: TRBV5-6; d_gene: .; j_gene: TRBJ1-2; abundance: .; CDR3aa: CASSAGAGGYTF; CDR3nt: TGTGCCAGCAGCGCCGGGGCGGGTGGCTACACCTTC
v_gene: TRBV29-1; d_gene: .; j_gene: TRBJ2-5; abundance: many; CDR3aa: CSVEEGLGRAETQYF; CDR3nt: TGCAGCGTTGAGGAAGGACTTGGTCGGGCGGAGACCCAGTACTTC
v_gene: TRBV9; d_gene: TRBD2; j_gene: TRBJ2-7; abundance: .; CDR3aa: CASSFSPGTRGEQYF; CDR3nt: TGTGCCAGCAGCTTCAGTCCCGGGACTAGAGGCGAGCAGTACTTC
v_gene: TRBV5-4; d_gene: .; j_gene: TRBJ1-2; abundance: .; CDR3aa: CASSPLGPSGDNYGYTF; CDR3nt: TGTGCCAGCAGCCCCCTCGGGCCTTCGGGGGATAACTATGGCTACACCTTC
v_gene: TRBV7-2; d_gene: .; j_gene: TRBJ1-2; abundance: .; CDR3aa: CASSIQFSGGTNYGYTF; CDR3nt: TGTGCCAGCAGCATACAATTCTCGGGGGGCACCAACTATGGCTACACCTTC
v_gene: TRBV27; d_gene: .; j_gene: TRBJ2-1; abundance: few; CDR3aa: CASSWATKGSRNEQFF; CDR3nt: TGTGCCAGCAGTTGGGCCACCAAGGGATCGCGCAATGAGCAGTTCTTC
v_gene: TRBV20-1; d_gene: .; j_gene: TRBJ1-2; abundance: .; CDR3aa: CSALTGLGGYTF; CDR3nt: TGCAGTGCTCTAACAGGGTTGGGGGGCTACACCTTC
v_gene: TRBV12-3/TRBV12-4; d_gene: TRBD1; j_gene: TRBJ2-5; abundance: few; CDR3aa: CASSTPQGAGETQYF; CDR3nt: TGTGCCAGCAGTACACCTCAGGGGGCGGGGGAGACCCAGTACTTC
v_gene: TRBV4-2; d_gene: .; j_gene: TRBJ2-5; abundance: .; CDR3aa: CASSQDDRGETQYF; CDR3nt: TGTGCCAGCAGCCAAGATGATCGGGGAGAGACCCAGTACTTC
v_gene: TRBV24-1; d_gene: .; j_gene: TRBJ2-3; abundance: .; CDR3aa: CATSARDGDATDTQYF; CDR3nt: TGTGCCACCAGTGCTCGGGACGGCGATGCGACAGATACGCAGTATTTT
v_gene: TRBV28; d_gene: TRBD2; j_gene: TRBJ2-3; abundance: .; CDR3aa: CASSFSPLAGGPSGTDTQYF; CDR3nt: TGTGCCAGCAGTTTTAGCCCTCTAGCGGGGGGACCTTCTGGCACAGATACGCAGTATTTT
v_gene: TRBV29-1; d_gene: .; j_gene: TRBJ2-2; abundance: .; CDR3aa: CSVATQDTNTGELFF; CDR3nt: TGCAGCGTTGCCACACAGGATACCAACACCGGGGAGCTGTTTTTT
v_gene: TRBV29-1; d_gene: .; j_gene: TRBJ1-2; abundance: many; CDR3aa: CSVETRVYGYTF; CDR3nt: TGCAGCGTTGAAACCAGGGTCTATGGCTACACCTTC
v_gene: TRBV19; d_gene: .; j_gene: TRBJ1-4; abundance: few; CDR3aa: CASSIGVSYEKLFF; CDR3nt: TGTGCCAGTAGTATTGGAGTCTCCTATGAAAAACTGTTTTTT
v_gene: TRBV5-1; d_gene: .; j_gene: TRBJ2-2; abundance: .; CDR3aa: CASSFSLSNTGELFF; CDR3nt: TGCGCCAGCAGCTTCTCACTTTCTAACACCGGGGAGCTGTTTTTT
v_gene: TRBV4-1; d_gene: .; j_gene: TRBJ2-1; abundance: .; CDR3aa: CASSQTGLSQETQFF; CDR3nt: TGCGCCAGCAGCCAAACAGGGTTGAGCCAAGAGACCCAGTTCTTC
v_gene: TRBV6-5; d_gene: TRBD2; j_gene: TRBJ2-5; abundance: .; CDR3aa: CASTQPPGRGRETQYF; CDR3nt: TGTGCCAGCACTCAACCGCCCGGACGCGGGAGGGAGACCCAGTACTTC
v_gene: TRBV18; d_gene: .; j_gene: TRBJ1-1; abundance: .; CDR3aa: CASSPPQGGFTEAFF; CDR3nt: TGTGCCAGCTCACCACCCCAAGGGGGATTTACTGAAGCTTTCTTT
v_gene: TRBV20-1; d_gene: .; j_gene: TRBJ2-7; abundance: .; CDR3aa: CSAIPGADGTYEQYF; CDR3nt: TGCAGTGCAATCCCAGGGGCAGATGGAACCTACGAGCAGTACTTC
v_gene: TRBV7-2; d_gene: .; j_gene: TRBJ1-6; abundance: .; CDR3aa: CASSLRQGRGAVGQNSPLHF; CDR3nt: TGTGCCAGCAGCTTAAGGCAGGGACGGGGGGCAGTGGGTCAGAATTCACCCCTCCACTTT
v_gene: TRBV2; d_gene: .; j_gene: TRBJ2-3; abundance: .; CDR3aa: CASKTRASSTDTQYF; CDR3nt: TGTGCCAGCAAGACTAGAGCCTCTAGCACAGATACGCAGTATTTT
v_gene: TRBV20-1; d_gene: TRBD2; j_gene: TRBJ2-7; abundance: .; CDR3aa: CSANPWTSGSTNEQYF; CDR3nt: TGCAGTGCTAACCCCTGGACTAGCGGGAGTACCAACGAGCAGTACTTC
v_gene: TRBV7-2; d_gene: TRBD2; j_gene: TRBJ2-3; abundance: .; CDR3aa: CASRNRLASTDTQYF; CDR3nt: TGTGCCAGCAGGAACCGACTAGCGAGCACAGATACGCAGTATTTT
v_gene: TRBV11-2; d_gene: TRBD2; j_gene: TRBJ2-1; abundance: .; CDR3aa: CASSSGAGHNEQFF; CDR3nt: TGTGCCAGCAGCTCAGGAGCGGGACACAATGAGCAGTTCTTC
v_gene: TRBV5-1; d_gene: .; j_gene: TRBJ1-2; abundance: .; CDR3aa: CASTQTGPNYGYTF; CDR3nt: TGCGCCAGCACCCAGACAGGACCTAACTATGGCTACACCTTC